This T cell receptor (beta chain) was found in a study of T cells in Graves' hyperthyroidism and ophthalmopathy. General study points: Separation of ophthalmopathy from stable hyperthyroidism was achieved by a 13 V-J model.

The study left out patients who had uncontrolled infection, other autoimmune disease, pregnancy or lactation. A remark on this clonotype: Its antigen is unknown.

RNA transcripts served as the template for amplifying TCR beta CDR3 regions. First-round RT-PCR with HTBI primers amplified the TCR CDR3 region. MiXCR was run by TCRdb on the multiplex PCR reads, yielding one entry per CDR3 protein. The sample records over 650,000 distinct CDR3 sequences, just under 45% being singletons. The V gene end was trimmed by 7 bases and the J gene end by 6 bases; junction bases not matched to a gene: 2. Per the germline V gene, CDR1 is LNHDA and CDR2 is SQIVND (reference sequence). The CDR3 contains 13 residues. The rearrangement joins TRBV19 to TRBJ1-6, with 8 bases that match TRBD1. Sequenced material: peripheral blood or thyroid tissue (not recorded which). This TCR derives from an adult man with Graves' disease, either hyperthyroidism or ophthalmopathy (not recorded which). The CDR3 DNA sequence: TGTGCCAGTAACGGACAGGGTAATTCACCCCTCCACTTT. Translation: CASNGQGNSPLHF. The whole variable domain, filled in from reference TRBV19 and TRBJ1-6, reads DGGITQSPKYLFRKEGQNVTLSCEQNLNHDAMYWYRQDPGQGLRLIYYSQIVNDFQKGDIAEGYSVSREKKESFPLTVTSAQKNPTAFYLCASNGQGNSPLHFGNGTRLTVT.